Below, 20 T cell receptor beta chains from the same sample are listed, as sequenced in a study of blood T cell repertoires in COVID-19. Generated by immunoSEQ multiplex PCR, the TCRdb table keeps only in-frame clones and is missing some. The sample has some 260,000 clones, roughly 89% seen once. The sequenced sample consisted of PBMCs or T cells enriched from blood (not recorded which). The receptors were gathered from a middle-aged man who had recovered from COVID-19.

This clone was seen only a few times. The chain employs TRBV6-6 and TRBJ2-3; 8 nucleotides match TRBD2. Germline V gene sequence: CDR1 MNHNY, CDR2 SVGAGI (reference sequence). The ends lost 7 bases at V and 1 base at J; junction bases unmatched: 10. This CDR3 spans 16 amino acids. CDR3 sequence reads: CASTRTGGAGTDTQYF. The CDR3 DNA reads TGTGCCAGCACGAGGACGGGGGGGGCGGGCACAGATACGCAGTATTTT.

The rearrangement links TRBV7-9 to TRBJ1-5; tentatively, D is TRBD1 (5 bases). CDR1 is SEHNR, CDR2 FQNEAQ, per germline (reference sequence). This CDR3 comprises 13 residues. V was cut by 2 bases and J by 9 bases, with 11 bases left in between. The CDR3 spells CASSLNGGRPQHF. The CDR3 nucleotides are TGTGCCAGCAGCTTAAACGGGGGGAGGCCCCAGCATTTT.

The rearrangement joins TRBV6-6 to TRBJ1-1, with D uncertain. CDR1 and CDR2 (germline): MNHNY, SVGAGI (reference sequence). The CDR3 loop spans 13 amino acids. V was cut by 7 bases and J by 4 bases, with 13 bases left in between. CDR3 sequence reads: CASIPPAGTEAFF. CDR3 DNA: TGTGCCAGCATACCCCCGGCGGGCACTGAAGCTTTCTTT.

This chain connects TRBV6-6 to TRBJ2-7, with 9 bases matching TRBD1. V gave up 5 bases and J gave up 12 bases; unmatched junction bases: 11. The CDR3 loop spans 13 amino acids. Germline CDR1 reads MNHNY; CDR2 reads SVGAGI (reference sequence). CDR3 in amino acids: CASSPGLPGQGYF. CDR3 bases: TGTGCCAGCAGTCCCGGACTACCGGGACAGGGGTACTTC.

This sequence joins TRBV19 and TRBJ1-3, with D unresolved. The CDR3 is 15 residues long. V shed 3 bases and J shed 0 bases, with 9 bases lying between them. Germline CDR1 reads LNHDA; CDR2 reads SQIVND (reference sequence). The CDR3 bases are TGTGCCAGTAGTATGTTCTCAGGCTCTGGAAACACCATATATTTT. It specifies CASSMFSGSGNTIYF.

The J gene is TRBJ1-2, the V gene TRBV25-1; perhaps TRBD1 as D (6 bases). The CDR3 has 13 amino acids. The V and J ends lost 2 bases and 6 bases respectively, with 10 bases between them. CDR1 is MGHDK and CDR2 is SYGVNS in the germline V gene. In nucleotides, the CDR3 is TGTGCCAGCAGTGAAGGACAGTTGGATGGCTACACCTTC. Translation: CASSEGQLDGYTF.

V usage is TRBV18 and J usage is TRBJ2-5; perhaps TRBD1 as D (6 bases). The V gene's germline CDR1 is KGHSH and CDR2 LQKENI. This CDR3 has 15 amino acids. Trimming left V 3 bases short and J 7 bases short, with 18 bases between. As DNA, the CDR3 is TGTGCCAGCTCACCCTCGGGACACAACACGGGGACCCAGTACTTC. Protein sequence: CASSPSGHNTGTQYF.

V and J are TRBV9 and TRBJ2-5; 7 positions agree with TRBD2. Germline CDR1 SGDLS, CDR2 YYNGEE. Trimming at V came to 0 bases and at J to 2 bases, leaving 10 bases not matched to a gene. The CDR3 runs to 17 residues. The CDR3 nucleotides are TGTGCCAGCAGCGTAGGGGGGGTACTAGCGTATCAAGAGACCCAGTACTTC. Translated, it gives CASSVGGVLAYQETQYF.

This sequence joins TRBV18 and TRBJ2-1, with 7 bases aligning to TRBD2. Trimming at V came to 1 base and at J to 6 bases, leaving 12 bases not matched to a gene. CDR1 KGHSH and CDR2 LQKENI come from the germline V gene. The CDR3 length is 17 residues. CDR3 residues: CASSPRTSSGTSNEQFF. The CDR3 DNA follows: TGTGCCAGCTCACCACGAACGTCTAGCGGAACTTCCAATGAGCAGTTCTTC. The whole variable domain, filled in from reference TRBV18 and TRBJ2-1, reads NAGVMQNPRHLVRRRGQEARLRCSPMKGHSHVYWYRQLPEEGLKFMVYLQKENIIDESGMPKERFSAEFPKEGPSILRIQQVVRGDSAAYFCASSPRTSSGTSNEQFFGPGTRLTVL.

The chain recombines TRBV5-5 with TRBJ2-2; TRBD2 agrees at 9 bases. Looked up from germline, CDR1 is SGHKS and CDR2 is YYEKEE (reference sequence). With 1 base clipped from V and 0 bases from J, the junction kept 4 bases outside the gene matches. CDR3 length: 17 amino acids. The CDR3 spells CASSLRLAAPNTGELFF. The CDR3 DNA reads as TGTGCCAGCAGCTTGAGACTAGCGGCCCCGAACACCGGGGAGCTGTTTTTT.

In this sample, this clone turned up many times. CDR3 amino acids: CASSFWETDEKLFF. CDR3 nucleotide sequence: TGTGCCAGCAGCTTTTGGGAGACGGATGAAAAACTGTTTTTT. The chain combines TRBV5-4 with TRBJ1-4; D unresolved. Trimming cost V 2 bases and J 6 bases, with 11 bases left between them. CDR1 and CDR2 (germline): SGHNT, YYREEE (reference sequence). This CDR3 is built from 14 residues.

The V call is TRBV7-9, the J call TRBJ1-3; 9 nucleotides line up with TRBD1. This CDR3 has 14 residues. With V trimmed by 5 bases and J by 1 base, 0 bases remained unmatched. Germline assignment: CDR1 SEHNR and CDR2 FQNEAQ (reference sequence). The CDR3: CASSGTGSGNTIYF. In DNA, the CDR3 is TGTGCCAGCAGCGGGACAGGGTCTGGAAACACCATATATTTT.

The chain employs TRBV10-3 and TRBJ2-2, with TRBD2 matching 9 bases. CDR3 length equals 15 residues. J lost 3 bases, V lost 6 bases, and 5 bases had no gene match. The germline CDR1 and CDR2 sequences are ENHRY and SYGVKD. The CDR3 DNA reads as TGTGCCATCAGCAAGCGGGGGGATCACACCGGGGAGCTGTTTTTT. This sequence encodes CAISKRGDHTGELFF.

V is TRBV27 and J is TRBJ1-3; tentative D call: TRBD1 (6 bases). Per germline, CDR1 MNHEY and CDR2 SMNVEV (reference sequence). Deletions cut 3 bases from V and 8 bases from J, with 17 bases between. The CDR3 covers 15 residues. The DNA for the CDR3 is TGTGCCAGCAGTTTTGGCAGGGGTTTTGGTTACACCATATATTTT. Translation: CASSFGRGFGYTIYF.

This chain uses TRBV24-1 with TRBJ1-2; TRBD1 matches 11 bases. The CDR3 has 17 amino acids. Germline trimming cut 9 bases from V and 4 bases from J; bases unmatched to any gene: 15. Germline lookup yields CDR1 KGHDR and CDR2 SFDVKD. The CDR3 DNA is TGTGCCACCTGGGGCCCCCCGGGACAGGGGGAGGGCTATGGCTACACCTTC. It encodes CATWGPPGQGEGYGYTF.

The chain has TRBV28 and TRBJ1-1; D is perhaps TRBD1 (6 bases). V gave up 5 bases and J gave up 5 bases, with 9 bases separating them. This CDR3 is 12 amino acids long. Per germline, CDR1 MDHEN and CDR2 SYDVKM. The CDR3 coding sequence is TGTGCCAGCAGTCCAGGGGTTACTGAAGCTTTCTTT. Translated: CASSPGVTEAFF. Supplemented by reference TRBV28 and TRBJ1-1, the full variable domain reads DVKVTQSSRYLVKRTGEKVFLECVQDMDHENMFWYRQDPGLGLRLIYFSYDVKMKEKGDIPEGYSVSREKKERFSLILESASTNQTSMYLCASSPGVTEAFFGQGTRLTVV.

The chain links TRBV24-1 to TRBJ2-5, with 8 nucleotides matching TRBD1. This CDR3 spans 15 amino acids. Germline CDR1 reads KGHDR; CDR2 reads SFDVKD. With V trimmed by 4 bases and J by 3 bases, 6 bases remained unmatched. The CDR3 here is CATSDWRQGKETQYF. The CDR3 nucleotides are TGTGCCACCAGTGACTGGAGACAGGGGAAAGAGACCCAGTACTTC.

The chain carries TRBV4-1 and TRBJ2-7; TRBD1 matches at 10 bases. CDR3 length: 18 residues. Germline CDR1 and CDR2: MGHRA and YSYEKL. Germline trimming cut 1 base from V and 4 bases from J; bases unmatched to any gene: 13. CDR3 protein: CASSQGSVGDRGRYEQYF. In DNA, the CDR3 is TGCGCCAGCAGCCAAGGTTCGGTGGGGGACAGGGGCAGGTACGAGCAGTACTTC.

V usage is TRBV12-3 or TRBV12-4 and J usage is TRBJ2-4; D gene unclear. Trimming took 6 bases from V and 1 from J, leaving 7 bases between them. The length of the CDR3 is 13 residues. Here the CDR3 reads CASRTPAKNIQYF. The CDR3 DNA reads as TGTGCCAGCAGAACTCCGGCCAAAAACATTCAGTACTTC.

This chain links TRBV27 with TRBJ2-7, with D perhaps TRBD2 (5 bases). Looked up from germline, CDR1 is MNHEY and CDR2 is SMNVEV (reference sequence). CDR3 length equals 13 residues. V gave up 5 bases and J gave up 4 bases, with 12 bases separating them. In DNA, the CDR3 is TGTGCCAGCAGTCCCTCGACGGGGTACGAGCAGTACTTC. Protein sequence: CASSPSTGYEQYF.